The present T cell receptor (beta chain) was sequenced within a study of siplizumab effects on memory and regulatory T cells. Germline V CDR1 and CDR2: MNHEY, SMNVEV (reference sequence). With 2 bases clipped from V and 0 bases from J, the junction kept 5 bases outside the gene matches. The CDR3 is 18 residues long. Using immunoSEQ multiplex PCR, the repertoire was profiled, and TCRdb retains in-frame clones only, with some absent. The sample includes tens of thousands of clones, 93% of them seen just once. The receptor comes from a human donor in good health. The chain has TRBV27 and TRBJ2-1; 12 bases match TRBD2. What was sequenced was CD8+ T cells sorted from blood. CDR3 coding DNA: TGTGCCAGCAGTTTACTAGCGGGAGGGCCCACCTCCTACAATGAGCAGTTCTTC. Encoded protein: CASSLLAGGPTSYNEQFF.